This is a list of T cell receptor beta chains from one sample in a study of T cell responses to AZD1222 COVID-19 vaccine. The method was immunoSEQ multiplex PCR; TCRdb's version includes in-frame clones alone and lacks a portion of them. The repertoire includes about 120,000 clones, about four fifths of them detected once, and roughly 9.5% sits in the top ten. The material sequenced was peripheral blood, taken on day 0 of AZD1222 vaccination. These receptors were collected from an adult in good health. Each CDR3 is given with its conserved first and last residue.

v_call,cdr3_aa
TRBV5-1,CASSLRQGYNSPLHF
TRBV6-6,CASSRGLAGFMSSYNEQFF
TRBV21-1,CASSKALLAGGTGELFF
TRBV5-1,CASSLALAGSTDTQYF
TRBV6-5,CASSSTLVRGDSPLHF
TRBV6-2/TRBV6-3,CASSSAGTGSGANVLTF
TRBV18,CASSPQDMKGSQPQHF
TRBV4-2,CASSQDQGSTEAFF
TRBV6-2/TRBV6-3,CASSDGLAGNTGELFF
TRBV9,CASSVDGLAGGGETQYF
TRBV6-5,CASSYSIGAGYGYTF
TRBV9,CASSSDDSAIGNQPQHF
TRBV5-4,CASSQGQNNEKLFF
TRBV28,CASRGTDINEKLFF
TRBV7-2,CASSLARDSYEQYF
TRBV10-3,CAISVREPSVSEQFF
TRBV7-9,CASSLQGGDQPQHF
TRBV12-3/TRBV12-4,CASSFSGYGYTF
TRBV2,CASRIGGTSGGFEQFF
TRBV9,CASSPEGTGGNEQFF
TRBV6-2/TRBV6-3,CASSFTESGNTIYF
TRBV5-1,CASSPTGAGEKLFF
TRBV10-2,CASSDGQAGTGELFF
TRBV6-6,CASSALGGLETQYF
TRBV9,CASSAGLLNTGELFF
TRBV12-5,CASGFAAGGNYNEQFF
TRBV16,CASSQYFGTEDQPQHF
TRBV3-1/TRBV3-2,CASSPTGVGNTIYF
TRBV7-2,CASSPWVGVGNQPQHF
TRBV11-3,CASSLGAGTHNEQFF
TRBV6-5,CASSRTAAGNTIYF
TRBV6-5,CASSYSGGQWRSEQYF
TRBV2,CASRVSGRANEKLFF
TRBV2,CASSDYPSTDTQYF
TRBV4-2,CASSQTDRVYEQYF
TRBV20-1,CSASTHYEQYF
TRBV5-5,CASSLSPAQPQHF
TRBV5-1,CASSMLRPTYEQYF
TRBV12-3/TRBV12-4,CASSTASNTEAFF
TRBV6-5,CASTTRRANSPLHF
TRBV18,CASSGLAGDEQYF
TRBV11-1,CASSWGNEQFF